This entry lists 9 T cell receptor beta chains sequenced from one sample in a study of T cell responses to AZD1222 COVID-19 vaccine. Libraries were prepared by immunoSEQ multiplex PCR; TCRdb keeps only in-frame clonotypes and omits some of them. The sample holds some 96,000 clones, approximately 87% seen once. The input for sequencing was peripheral blood, taken on day 0 of AZD1222 vaccination. The origin of the receptors is an adult in good health.

V gene TRBV28 combines with J gene TRBJ2-7, with D unresolved. Trimming took 7 bases from V and 2 from J, leaving 18 bases between them. The CDR3 has 15 residues. Germline CDR1 MDHEN, CDR2 SYDVKM. CDR3 coding DNA: TGTGCCAGCACCACCAGTGGGTTTTCGGCCTACGAGCAGTACTTC. This gives the protein CASTTSGFSAYEQYF.

The gene calls are TRBV28 and TRBJ1-6; possible D gene TRBD1, 5 bases. The ends were cut back, 5 bases at V and 7 bases at J, with 18 bases in the middle. The CDR3 runs to 16 residues. Germline V CDR1 and CDR2: MDHEN, SYDVKM. In DNA form, the CDR3 reads TGTGCCAGCAGTGAGGGACGGTTAACCAACAATTCACCCCTCCACTTT. Its translation is CASSEGRLTNNSPLHF.

V gene TRBV19 combines with J gene TRBJ1-2; D is unresolved. CDR1 and CDR2 from the germline V gene are LNHDA and SQIVND (reference sequence). Deletions cut 3 bases from V and 3 bases from J, with 11 bases between. The CDR3 covers 14 residues. For the CDR3, the DNA is TGTGCCAGTAGTATTATGCACGGTGACTATGGCTACACCTTC. It specifies CASSIMHGDYGYTF.

The V and J genes are TRBV10-2 and TRBJ1-2, with D uncertain. The CDR3 has 15 residues. Per the germline V gene, CDR1 is WSHSY and CDR2 is SAAADI. V was cut by 2 bases and J by 2 bases, with 12 bases left in between. Here the CDR3 DNA reads TGCGCCAGCAGTGAGGAGGAGTGGTTAAACTATGGCTACACCTTC. Translated: CASSEEEWLNYGYTF.

This clone was seen once. This sequence joins TRBV2 and TRBJ1-4, with 8 positions matching TRBD1. V dropped 5 bases and J dropped 6; count of bases not matched to a gene: 5. The CDR3 spans 14 residues. The germline gives CDR1 SNHLY, CDR2 FYNNEI. The CDR3 protein is CASSYQGADEKLFF. The CDR3 coding sequence is TGTGCCAGCAGTTATCAGGGGGCGGATGAAAAACTGTTTTTT.

This clone was seen more than once but under ten times. The chain employs TRBV27 and TRBJ2-1, with 9 positions matching TRBD2. The V gene's germline CDR1 is MNHEY and CDR2 SMNVEV (reference sequence). The CDR3 has 18 amino acids. V shed 5 bases and J 5 bases; nucleotides not matched to a gene: 16. The CDR3 is CASSTIGVAGASDNEQFF. The CDR3 region has the DNA TGTGCCAGCAGTACTATTGGTGTAGCGGGAGCGTCCGACAATGAGCAGTTCTTC.

The chain links TRBV27 to TRBJ2-7; weak D call: TRBD2 (5 bases). This CDR3 contains 13 residues. V was trimmed by 2 bases and J by 6 bases, leaving 11 bases between them. From germline, CDR1 is MNHEY and CDR2 SMNVEV (reference sequence). DNA for the CDR3: TGTGCCAGCAGTTTAGGTGCGGACTTCGAGCAGTACTTC. It specifies CASSLGADFEQYF.

The gene calls are TRBV19 and TRBJ1-1; D ambiguous. The germline gives CDR1 LNHDA, CDR2 SQIVND (reference sequence). This CDR3 contains 16 residues. V dropped 5 bases and J dropped 1 base, with 17 bases sitting between them. In DNA, the CDR3 is TGTGCCAGTAGTCTGGGAGCCGGTTTGGGGAACACTGAAGCTTTCTTT. Its protein is CASSLGAGLGNTEAFF. Supplemented by reference TRBV19 and TRBJ1-1, the full variable domain reads DGGITQSPKYLFRKEGQNVTLSCEQNLNHDAMYWYRQDPGQGLRLIYYSQIVNDFQKGDIAEGYSVSREKKESFPLTVTSAQKNPTAFYLCASSLGAGLGNTEAFFGQGTRLTVV.

The chain joins TRBV10-3 to TRBJ2-6, with no clear D. V was trimmed by 4 bases and J by 2 bases, leaving 9 bases between them. CDR1 is ENHRY, CDR2 SYGVKD, per germline. This CDR3 has 15 residues. CDR3 sequence reads: CAISGVGTGANVLTF. The CDR3 bases are TGTGCCATCAGTGGGGTGGGCACTGGGGCCAACGTCCTGACTTTC.